These 30 T cell receptor beta chains originate from one sample sequenced in a study of blood T cell repertoires in COVID-19. TCRdb keeps only in-frame clones here, not all; method: immunoSEQ multiplex PCR. In the table there are 250,000 to 300,000 clones, about nine tenths of which are singletons. Sequencing input: peripheral blood. The receptors were sampled from a woman in her forties who had recovered from COVID-19.

V and J are TRBV5-6 and TRBJ1-2, with unresolved D. From germline, CDR1 is SGHDT and CDR2 YYEEEE. The CDR3 is 11 residues long. The V end was cut by 3 bases, the J end by 7 bases, with 7 bases between. In nucleotides, the CDR3 is TGTGCCAGCAGCTCGGGTAGTGGCTACACCTTC. Translated, it gives CASSSGSGYTF.

CDR3 nucleotides: TGTGCCAGCAGTGACGAGGAAGCGGGAGGAAAGACCCAGTACTTC. Protein: CASSDEEAGGKTQYF. This chain links TRBV6-4 with TRBJ2-5, with TRBD2 matching over 9 bases. CDR1 is MRHNA and CDR2 is SNTAGT in the germline V gene. J was trimmed by 6 bases and V by 2 bases; bases with no gene match: 7. This CDR3 region has 15 residues.

The CDR3, as DNA: TGTGCCATCAGCCCGGGACAGCCCAACACTGAAGCTTTCTTT. It yields the protein CAISPGQPNTEAFF. The chain joins TRBV10-3 to TRBJ1-1; 7 bases match TRBD1. The germline V gene encodes CDR1 ENHRY and CDR2 SYGVKD. With 6 bases clipped from V and 2 bases from J, the junction kept 6 bases outside the gene matches. The CDR3 covers 14 residues.

The chain employs TRBV30 and TRBJ2-1, with D perhaps TRBD2 (6 bases). The CDR3 sequence is 13 residues long. Deletions cut 0 bases from V and 7 bases from J, with 10 bases between. Per germline, CDR1 GTSNPN and CDR2 SVGIG (reference sequence). The CDR3 spells CAWSVAGSNEQFF. CDR3 in DNA: TGTGCCTGGAGTGTAGCCGGGAGTAATGAGCAGTTCTTC.

This rearrangement joins TRBV19 to TRBJ1-5, with D possibly being TRBD1 (5 bases). The CDR3 sequence is 16 residues long. Trimming removed 5 bases from V and 1 base from J, with 15 bases in between. Germline-derived CDR1 and CDR2 are LNHDA and SQIVND (reference sequence). The CDR3 DNA sequence: TGTGCCAGTAGTCCCAGGGAGGGAACCAGCAATCAGCCCCAGCATTTT. It yields the protein CASSPREGTSNQPQHF. Based on the CDR3 plus reference TRBV19 and TRBJ1-5, the full variable domain is DGGITQSPKYLFRKEGQNVTLSCEQNLNHDAMYWYRQDPGQGLRLIYYSQIVNDFQKGDIAEGYSVSREKKESFPLTVTSAQKNPTAFYLCASSPREGTSNQPQHFGDGTRLSIL.

V usage is TRBV25-1 and J usage is TRBJ2-7; 9 bases are a match to TRBD2. The CDR3 is 14 amino acids. The V gene's germline CDR1 is MGHDK and CDR2 SYGVNS. J was trimmed by 3 bases and V by 4 bases; bases with no gene match: 4. The CDR3 sequence is CASSVGSGSYEQYF. In DNA, the CDR3 is TGTGCCAGCAGTGTTGGTAGCGGGAGCTACGAGCAGTACTTC.

This chain links TRBV14 with TRBJ2-2; 7 bases are a match to TRBD2. The germline gives CDR1 SGHDN, CDR2 FVKESK. The CDR3 contains 18 residues. V was clipped by 0 bases and J by 5 bases; unmatched bases: 12. Written as DNA, the CDR3 is TGTGCCAGCAGCCAAGAAATGGCGGGAGTAGGGGTTACCGGGGAGCTGTTTTTT. Translating gives CASSQEMAGVGVTGELFF.

CDR3 nucleotides: TGTGCCAGCAGCTTGTGGGGAGGTGGGGGACAGGGGGCGAGTGAGCAGTACTTC. Its protein product is CASSLWGGGGQGASEQYF. The V gene is TRBV11-3, the J gene TRBJ2-7; 12 nucleotides line up with TRBD1. The CDR3 totals 18 residues. V lost 3 bases, J lost 7 bases, and 16 bases stayed unmatched. Germline V CDR1 and CDR2: SGHNT, YENEEA.

CDR3 amino acids: CASSRGGQSLAGANVLTF. CDR3 sequence (DNA): TGCGCCAGCAGCCGAGGGGGCCAAAGTCTGGCTGGGGCCAACGTCCTGACTTTC. The chain links TRBV5-1 to TRBJ2-6; 7 nucleotides line up with TRBD1. With 4 bases clipped from V and 2 bases from J, the junction kept 12 bases outside the gene matches. Germline V gene sequence: CDR1 SGHRS, CDR2 YFSETQ. CDR3 size: 18 residues.

The V call is TRBV7-9, the J call TRBJ2-1; 10 bases agree with TRBD2. From germline, CDR1 is SEHNR and CDR2 FQNEAQ (reference sequence). This CDR3 is 16 amino acids long. The V and J ends lost 6 bases and 5 bases, in that order; junction bases with no gene match: 10. Written as DNA, the CDR3 is TGTGCCAGCAGTCCCCCAAGGACTAGCGGAAACAATGAGCAGTTCTTC. Translated: CASSPPRTSGNNEQFF.

The CDR3: CASSGGQGETDTQYF. As DNA, the CDR3 is TGCGCCAGCAGCGGGGGACAGGGGGAGACAGATACGCAGTATTTT. The gene calls are TRBV5-1 and TRBJ2-3, with 11 bases fitting TRBD1. Germline lookup yields CDR1 SGHRS and CDR2 YFSETQ. The trim removed 4 bases at V and 3 bases at J, leaving 4 bases unmatched. This CDR3 spans 15 amino acids. Together with reference TRBV5-1 and TRBJ2-3, the CDR3 gives the full variable domain: KAGVTQTPRYLIKTRGQQVTLSCSPISGHRSVSWYQQTPGQGLQFLFEYFSETQRNKGNFPGRFSGRQFSNSRSEMNVSTLELGDSALYLCASSGGQGETDTQYFGPGTRLTVL.

This chain connects TRBV19 to TRBJ2-3, with a possible D match to TRBD2 (5 bases). V was clipped by 6 bases and J by 5 bases, with 15 bases between them. The length of the CDR3 is 14 residues. Germline CDR1 reads LNHDA; CDR2 reads SQIVND (reference sequence). The CDR3 region has the DNA TGTGCCAGTAGCCCACGGTTCGAGGGAGATACGCAGTATTTT. This translates into CASSPRFEGDTQYF.

The chain uses TRBV25-1 and TRBJ2-5; D is possibly TRBD1 (5 bases). CDR1 and CDR2 from the germline V gene are MGHDK and SYGVNS. V lost 6 bases, J lost 5 bases, and 16 bases lay in between. The CDR3 extends over 14 amino acids. The CDR3 DNA is TGTGCCAGCAGCAACAATCAGGGAACTGAGACCCAGTACTTC. Residues: CASSNNQGTETQYF.

The sample holds one count of this clone. J is TRBJ2-7 and V is TRBV3-1 (or the pseudogene TRBV3-2), with unresolved D. CDR1 and CDR2 from the germline V gene are LGHDT and YNNKEL (reference sequence). This CDR3 has 13 residues. The V gene lost 4 bases and the J gene lost 2 bases, with 9 bases spanning the gap. The CDR3 DNA is TGTGCCAGCAGCCCCGGGTTCCCCTACGAGCAGTACTTC. This sequence encodes CASSPGFPYEQYF.

This chain connects TRBV7-8 to TRBJ2-1, with TRBD2 as a possible D gene (6 bases). This CDR3 contains 16 residues. V was trimmed by 0 bases and J by 2 bases, leaving 11 bases between them. Germline V gives CDR1 SGHVS, CDR2 FQNEAQ. As DNA, the CDR3 is TGTGCCAGCAGCTTAGCGGAGGGAGCCGCCTACAATGAGCAGTTCTTC. Amino acids: CASSLAEGAAYNEQFF.

A single count supports this clone. The rearrangement uses TRBV7-9 and TRBJ2-7, with TRBD2 matching 7 bases. Trimming cost V 2 bases and J 5 bases; bases outside gene matches: 6. CDR1 is SEHNR, CDR2 FQNEAQ, per germline (reference sequence). The CDR3 length is 14 residues. Here the CDR3 reads CASSLIPGGDEQYF. The DNA for the CDR3 is TGTGCCAGCAGCTTAATCCCTGGGGGGGACGAGCAGTACTTC.

The genes are TRBV27 and TRBJ2-2, with a weak D call TRBD2 (5 bases). The CDR3 runs 15 residues. Trimming shortened V by 4 bases and J by 10 bases, and 19 bases separated the two germline ends. Germline V gives CDR1 MNHEY, CDR2 SMNVEV (reference sequence). As DNA, the CDR3 is TGTGCCAGCAGTTGGGCGGGTAGTGGGTTTGAGGAGCTGTTTTTT. This gives the protein CASSWAGSGFEELFF.

The V and J genes are TRBV18 and TRBJ2-3; possible D gene TRBD2, 6 bases. V gave up 3 bases and J gave up 2 bases, with 12 bases separating them. This CDR3 contains 15 residues. The germline CDR1 and CDR2 sequences are KGHSH and LQKENI. CDR3 in amino acids: CASSPSGGLTDTQYF. CDR3 bases: TGTGCCAGCTCACCTAGCGGAGGACTCACAGATACGCAGTATTTT.

The rearrangement uses TRBV2 and TRBJ2-7; D gene uncertain. V shed 6 bases and J shed 5 bases, with 14 bases lying between them. Germline CDR1 is SNHLY and CDR2 is FYNNEI. There are 13 residues in the CDR3. The CDR3 DNA reads TGTGCCAGCAGCCCCGGAGTCGACCACGAGCAGTACTTC. It translates to CASSPGVDHEQYF.

This clone showed up just once. The chain links TRBV25-1 to TRBJ2-5; D perhaps matches TRBD2 (6 bases). Trimming took off 3 bases at V and 4 bases at J, with 15 bases between the two ends. The CDR3 runs 15 residues. Germline lookup yields CDR1 MGHDK and CDR2 SYGVNS. This CDR3 reads CASSDLRLGGETQYF. In nucleotides, the CDR3 is TGTGCCAGCAGTGATTTAAGACTCGGGGGAGAGACCCAGTACTTC.

The chain employs TRBV3-1 (or the pseudogene TRBV3-2) and TRBJ2-5, with no clear D. V lost 3 bases, J lost 5 bases, and 10 bases lay in between. Per the germline V gene, CDR1 is LGHDT and CDR2 is YNNKEL (reference sequence). This CDR3 region has 13 residues. The CDR3: CASSHWRLETQYF. Written as DNA, the CDR3 is TGTGCCAGCAGCCACTGGAGATTGGAGACCCAGTACTTC.

The chain uses TRBV7-6 and TRBJ2-2; perhaps TRBD2 as D (6 bases). This CDR3 contains 16 residues. Trimming removed 1 base at V and 0 bases at J, with 9 bases between. Germline loops: CDR1 SGHVS, CDR2 FNYEAQ. Written as DNA, the CDR3 is TGTGCCAGCAGCTTAGTGGAGGGCTCGAACACCGGGGAGCTGTTTTTT. This gives the protein CASSLVEGSNTGELFF.

The chain combines TRBV11-3 with TRBJ2-1; the match to TRBD2 covers 10 bases. Germline V gives CDR1 SGHNT, CDR2 YENEEA. V shed 1 base, J shed 5 bases, and the junction held 17 bases outside the gene matches. CDR3 length: 20 residues. CDR3 protein: CASSLVTGTSVRGVHNEQFF. The CDR3 nucleotides are TGTGCCAGCAGCTTAGTTACCGGGACTAGCGTGCGAGGCGTCCACAATGAGCAGTTCTTC.

In the case of this clone: The same CDR3 can be traced to other DNA sequences in this sample. The V call is TRBV18, the J call TRBJ2-7, with D maybe TRBD1 (5 bases). The V end lost 0 bases, the J end lost 1 base, and 7 bases lay between the germline ends. The CDR3 consists of 14 residues. Per the germline V gene, CDR1 is KGHSH and CDR2 is LQKENI. The CDR3 sequence: CASSPPAGSYEQYF. CDR3 sequence (DNA): TGTGCCAGCTCACCACCTGCAGGGTCCTACGAGCAGTACTTC.

The chain combines TRBV5-4 with TRBJ2-7, with TRBD1 as a possible D gene (6 bases). The CDR3 has 15 residues. The V and J ends lost 0 bases and 1 base respectively, with 11 bases between them. Germline CDR1 reads SGHNT; CDR2 reads YYREEE (reference sequence). This CDR3 is CASSLAGTGSYEQYF. The CDR3 region has the DNA TGTGCCAGCAGCTTGGCGGGCACAGGGTCCTACGAGCAGTACTTC. Filled out from reference TRBV5-4 and TRBJ2-7, the complete variable domain reads ETGVTQSPTHLIKTRGQQVTLRCSSQSGHNTVSWYQQALGQGPQFIFQYYREEENGRGNFPPRFSGLQFPNYSSELNVNALELDDSALYLCASSLAGTGSYEQYFGPGTRLTVT.

The chain joins TRBV11-2 to TRBJ1-5; a weak D match, TRBD1 (5 bases). Germline assignment: CDR1 SGHAT and CDR2 FQNNGV. With 5 bases removed from V and 5 bases from J, the gap between germline ends came to 16 bases. The CDR3 has 15 residues. DNA for the CDR3: TGTGCCAGCAGCCGGGGGACGGGCAAAGATCAGCCCCAGCATTTT. As protein: CASSRGTGKDQPQHF.

This chain links TRBV7-3 with TRBJ2-3, with a possible D match to TRBD2 (5 bases). There are 14 residues in the CDR3. V was clipped by 5 bases and J by 6 bases, with 15 bases between them. Per the germline V gene, CDR1 is SGHTA and CDR2 is FQGTGA. The CDR3 reads CASSQGLAVDTQYF. Here the CDR3 DNA reads TGTGCCAGCAGCCAAGGGCTAGCTGTGGATACGCAGTATTTT. Combining the CDR3 with reference TRBV7-3 and TRBJ2-3 gives the whole variable domain GAGVSQTPSNKVTEKGKYVELRCDPISGHTALYWYRQSLGQGPEFLIYFQGTGAADDSGLPNDRFFAVRPEGSVSTLKIQRTERGDSAVYLCASSQGLAVDTQYFGPGTRLTVL.

The rearrangement links TRBV30 to TRBJ1-2; TRBD1 is a possible D gene (5 bases). This CDR3 comprises 14 residues. The germline V gene encodes CDR1 GTSNPN and CDR2 SVGIG (reference sequence). Trimming shortened V by 1 base and J by 1 base, and 10 bases separated the two germline ends. The CDR3 is CAWSDRTVNYGYTF. CDR3 nucleotides: TGTGCCTGGAGTGACAGGACCGTTAACTATGGCTACACCTTC.

The chain uses TRBV14 and TRBJ1-1; the match to TRBD1 covers 9 bases. J lost 10 bases, V lost 3 bases, and 6 bases had no gene match. This CDR3 has 13 amino acids. From germline, CDR1 is SGHDN and CDR2 FVKESK. CDR3 nucleotide sequence: TGTGCCAGCAGCCAGACACAGGGGGCTGGAGCTTTCTTT. Protein sequence: CASSQTQGAGAFF.

This chain connects TRBV27 to TRBJ2-7; 13 bases agree with TRBD2. Looked up from germline, CDR1 is MNHEY and CDR2 is SMNVEV (reference sequence). V lost 4 bases and J lost 5; bases outside the gene matches: 14. The CDR3 runs 18 residues. The CDR3 DNA sequence: TGTGCCAGCAGTTCCTGGACAGCCGGGACTAGCGGGATCCACGAGCAGTACTTC. Protein: CASSSWTAGTSGIHEQYF.